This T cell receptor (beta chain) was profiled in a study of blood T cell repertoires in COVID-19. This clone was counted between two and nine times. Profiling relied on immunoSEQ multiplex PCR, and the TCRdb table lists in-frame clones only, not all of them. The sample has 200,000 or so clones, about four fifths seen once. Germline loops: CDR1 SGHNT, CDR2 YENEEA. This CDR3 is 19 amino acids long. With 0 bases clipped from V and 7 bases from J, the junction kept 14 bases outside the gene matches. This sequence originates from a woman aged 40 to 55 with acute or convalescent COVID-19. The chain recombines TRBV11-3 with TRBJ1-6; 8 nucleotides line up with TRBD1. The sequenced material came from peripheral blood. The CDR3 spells CASSLEGQAFFPGNSPLHF. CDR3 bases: TGTGCCAGCAGCTTAGAGGGACAGGCGTTCTTCCCAGGCAATTCACCCCTCCACTTT.